This T cell receptor beta chain was sequenced during a study of OX40 agonist ivuxolimab in advanced cancers. Germline trimming cut 6 bases from V and 10 bases from J; bases unmatched to any gene: 13. The CDR3 sequence is 15 residues long. Germline V gene data show CDR1 as WSHSY and CDR2 as SAAADI. Using immunoSEQ multiplex PCR, the repertoire was profiled, and TCRdb retains in-frame clones only, with some absent. This sample has fewer than 20,000 clones, with around 82% found just once. V and J are TRBV10-2 and TRBJ2-1, with TRBD2 matching 9 bases. This receptor was identified in an adult with an advanced solid tumor such as melanoma, head and neck, liver or kidney cancer. The sample consisted of CD4+ or CD8+ T cells sorted from blood, taken in a trial of the OX40 agonist ivuxolimab. CDR3 amino acids: CASSLLTPAGGEQFF. CDR3 sequence (DNA): TGCGCCAGCAGCCTCCTGACTCCGGCGGGGGGGGAGCAGTTCTTC.